This entry lists 2 T cell receptor beta chains sequenced from one sample in a study of technical replicates of blood from several donors. TCRdb's table, derived via immunoSEQ multiplex PCR, lists solely in-frame clones and lacks some. This table holds around 54,000 clones, roughly 95% found once. The sequenced material came from T cells isolated from PBMCs. All receptors come from a human donor in good health.

The chain links TRBV5-6 to TRBJ1-1; D unclear. The V end lost 0 bases, the J end lost 0 bases, and 3 bases lay between the germline ends. Germline V gene data show CDR1 as SGHDT and CDR2 as YYEEEE. The CDR3 is 13 amino acids. The DNA for the CDR3 is TGTGCCAGCAGCTTGGACATGAACACTGAAGCTTTCTTT. Its translation is CASSLDMNTEAFF.

The chain is built from TRBV2 and TRBJ2-1; 10 bases are shared with TRBD2. The CDR3 is 16 residues long. V shed 5 bases and J 4 bases; nucleotides not matched to a gene: 8. Germline V gene lookup returns CDR1 SNHLY and CDR2 FYNNEI. The CDR3 bases are TGTGCCAGCAGTACACCTAGCGGGAGAAATTACAATGAGCAGTTCTTC. Amino acids: CASSTPSGRNYNEQFF.